This T cell receptor beta chain came from a study of response to subunit inactivated influenza vaccine. Overall study results and limits: New T cells are recruited in small numbers by each seasonal influenza vaccination, according to the authors' suggestion.

TCRdb re-analysed the RT-PCR reads in MiXCR, keeping a single row per CDR3 protein. The table has 700,000 to 900,000 distinct CDR3 sequences, 21% seen once. This clonotype has only a few counts. Its specificity is unknown. Germline CDR1 is SGHTA and CDR2 is FQGNSA. This CDR3 is 12 amino acids long. Trimming took off 3 bases at V and 6 bases at J, with 6 bases between the two ends. The receptor's source is a man in his fifties who received an inactivated influenza vaccine. Here the sequenced sample was PBMCs from blood, taken more than 4 days after vaccination. The V gene is TRBV7-2, the J gene TRBJ2-1; D remains ambiguous. CDR3: CASSFPPNEQFF. CDR3 nucleotides: TGTGCCAGCAGCTTTCCCCCCAATGAGCAGTTCTTC.